The clone carrying this TCR beta chain appeared many times. Its antigen is not known. This specimen comes from a study of T cells in Graves' hyperthyroidism and ophthalmopathy. Notes on the study in general: Most thyroid clonotypes expanded above 0.001 appeared in blood too.

Germline loops: CDR1 MNHEY, CDR2 SVGAGI. V trimming: 0 bases; J trimming: 5 bases; junction bases outside the gene matches: 3. The CDR3 totals 16 residues. Diagnosis rested on symptoms, serum thyroxine and TRAb, thyroid ultrasound, and orbital computed tomography. The authors took PBMCs from roughly 10 ml fresh peripheral blood. Amplification of TCR beta CDR3 regions was performed using RNA transcripts as template. The primer set for the first-round RT-PCR of the TCR CDR3 was HTBI. MiXCR, applied by TCRdb to the multiplex PCR reads, yields one record per CDR3 protein. The data hold about 600,000 distinct CDR3 sequences, with 11% to 15% observed a single time.

V is TRBV6-5 and J is TRBJ2-1, with 11 positions matching TRBD2. The sequencing input was blood. The receptor comes from a woman between 18 and 29 years old with Graves' ophthalmopathy. The CDR3 nucleotides read TGTGCCAGCAGTTACTCCGCTAGCGGGAGGAACAATGAGCAGTTCTTC. It encodes CASSYSASGRNNEQFF.